Each of the 27 T cell receptor beta chains below was sequenced from the same sample in a study of shared clonotypes between healthy human individuals. Method: immunoSEQ multiplex PCR; TCRdb's copy keeps in-frame clones and lacks some. This table holds about 2,500,000 clones, roughly 92% found once. The source material was naive CD4+ T cells sorted from blood. As for subset: CD45RA+ positively selected. The receptors derive from a young man in good health.

This chain links TRBV5-1 with TRBJ2-2; 9 positions agree with TRBD2. CDR3 length: 17 residues. Germline V gene sequence: CDR1 SGHRS, CDR2 YFSETQ. The J segment lost 1 base and the V segment lost 1 base, leaving 5 bases of the junction unmatched. In DNA, the CDR3 is TGCGCCAGCAGCTTGATGTCTAGCGGGGTGAACACCGGGGAGCTGTTTTTT. Its protein product is CASSLMSSGVNTGELFF.

This clone was counted a few times. The chain uses TRBV29-1 and TRBJ1-2; no clear D gene. Trimming pared 3 bases from V and 4 bases from J, leaving 9 bases between. Germline CDR1 reads SQVTM; CDR2 reads ANQGSEA. The CDR3 has 12 residues. In DNA form, the CDR3 reads TGCAGCGTTGAGCGGGCAGGCTATGGCTACACCTTC. Its translation is CSVERAGYGYTF. Variable domain in full (rest from reference TRBV29-1 and TRBJ1-2): SAVISQKPSRDICQRGTSLTIQCQVDSQVTMMFWYRQQPGQSLTLIATANQGSEATYESGFVIDKFPISRPNLTFSTLTVSNMSPEDSSIYLCSVERAGYGYTFGSGTRLTVV.

The chain employs TRBV6-6 and TRBJ2-2; 7 bases agree with TRBD1. V was clipped by 8 bases and J by 1 base; unmatched bases: 7. Per the germline V gene, CDR1 is MNHNY and CDR2 is SVGAGI (reference sequence). CDR3 size: 15 residues. The chain's CDR3 is CASFKTGLNTGELFF. In DNA form, the CDR3 reads TGTGCCAGCTTCAAGACAGGGTTGAACACCGGGGAGCTGTTTTTT.

This sequence joins TRBV25-1 and TRBJ1-1; D gene ambiguous. Germline values: CDR1 MGHDK, CDR2 SYGVNS. The V gene lost 0 bases and the J gene lost 7 bases, with 9 bases spanning the gap. The CDR3 extends over 13 amino acids. CDR3 nucleotides: TGTGCCAGCAGTGAATACGGAGCCGGTGAAGCTTTCTTT. Translation gives CASSEYGAGEAFF.

The rearrangement links TRBV7-9 to TRBJ2-7, with D tentatively TRBD2 (6 bases). The germline V gene has CDR1 SEHNR and CDR2 FQNEAQ (reference sequence). V lost 5 bases and J 3 bases, leaving 14 bases between the germline ends. The CDR3 extends over 14 amino acids. The CDR3 DNA reads as TGTGCCAGCAGCCATACGGGAGACTACTACGAGCAGTACTTC. Its protein product is CASSHTGDYYEQYF.

The chain combines TRBV5-1 with TRBJ1-4; the D gene is possibly TRBD1 (5 bases). There are 17 residues in the CDR3. The V and J ends lost 3 bases and 0 bases respectively, with 15 bases between them. From germline, CDR1 is SGHRS and CDR2 YFSETQ. The CDR3 DNA is TGCGCCAGCAGCTCTCAGGGAGTTATTGCAACTAATGAAAAACTGTTTTTT. Translation gives CASSSQGVIATNEKLFF.

The V gene is TRBV27, the J gene TRBJ1-5; unclear D gene. CDR1 is MNHEY, CDR2 SMNVEV, per germline (reference sequence). The CDR3 is 13 residues long. The V end was cut by 5 bases, the J end by 0 bases, with 5 bases between. CDR3 DNA: TGTGCCAGCAGTAGGATTAGCAATCAGCCCCAGCATTTT. As protein: CASSRISNQPQHF.

V and J are TRBV5-1 and TRBJ2-3, with unresolved D. Trimming removed 0 bases at V and 0 bases at J, with 17 bases between. The CDR3 is made up of 18 amino acids. Germline-derived CDR1 and CDR2 are SGHRS and YFSETQ. The CDR3 DNA reads as TGCGCCAGCAGCTTGGCTCATATGAGCGCCTCTAGCACAGATACGCAGTATTTT. It translates to CASSLAHMSASSTDTQYF.

This clone occurred a few times. J is TRBJ1-1 and V is TRBV10-1; D call uncertain. V was trimmed by 0 bases and J by 0 bases, leaving 5 bases between them. The CDR3 length is 14 residues. Germline V CDR1 and CDR2: WNHNN, SYGVQD (reference sequence). In DNA form, the CDR3 reads TGCGCCAGCAGTGAGTCCTTCATGAACACTGAAGCTTTCTTT. Its protein product is CASSESFMNTEAFF.

This sequence joins TRBV18 and TRBJ2-5; D remains ambiguous. The CDR3 sequence is 15 residues long. Germline V gene sequence: CDR1 KGHSH, CDR2 LQKENI. The ends were cut back, 3 bases at V and 2 bases at J, with 13 bases in the middle. This chain's CDR3 is CASSPLNNRQETQYF. CDR3 in DNA: TGTGCCAGCTCACCCCTGAATAATCGGCAAGAGACCCAGTACTTC.

This chain joins TRBV5-1 and TRBJ1-1; no definite D call. Germline V CDR1 and CDR2: SGHRS, YFSETQ. CDR3 length equals 13 residues. V lost 4 bases and J 3 bases, leaving 10 bases between the germline ends. CDR3 sequence: CASSKGKDTEAFF. The CDR3 DNA sequence: TGCGCCAGCAGCAAGGGAAAGGACACTGAAGCTTTCTTT.

The genes are TRBV18 and TRBJ2-1; D not resolved. Germline CDR1 KGHSH, CDR2 LQKENI. Trimming pared 6 bases from V and 6 bases from J, leaving 15 bases between. The CDR3 extends over 14 amino acids. The CDR3 region is CASSPQRETNEQFF. The CDR3 DNA follows: TGTGCCAGCTCCCCCCAACGAGAGACCAATGAGCAGTTCTTC. Based on the CDR3 plus reference TRBV18 and TRBJ2-1, the full variable domain is NAGVMQNPRHLVRRRGQEARLRCSPMKGHSHVYWYRQLPEEGLKFMVYLQKENIIDESGMPKERFSAEFPKEGPSILRIQQVVRGDSAAYFCASSPQRETNEQFFGPGTRLTVL.

This clone has a single count. The CDR3 DNA reads as TGTGCCAGTACCTCCCTGACAGCTAATGAAAAACTGTTTTTT. As protein: CASTSLTANEKLFF. This chain connects TRBV19 to TRBJ1-4, with TRBD1 as a possible D gene (5 bases). Germline values: CDR1 LNHDA, CDR2 SQIVND (reference sequence). V lost 7 bases, J lost 3 bases, and 12 bases lay in between. This CDR3 has 14 residues.

This chain uses TRBV5-5 with TRBJ2-7, with D perhaps matching TRBD2 (5 bases). Trimming cost V 2 bases and J 3 bases, with 12 bases left between them. The length of the CDR3 is 14 residues. Germline values: CDR1 SGHKS, CDR2 YYEKEE (reference sequence). CDR3 nucleotide sequence: TGTGCCAGCAGCTTAAAGGGAGAAGGCTACGAGCAGTACTTC. As protein: CASSLKGEGYEQYF.

The chain employs TRBV2 and TRBJ2-3; 11 bases line up with TRBD2. The CDR3 spans 16 residues. The ends lost 6 bases at V and 2 bases at J; junction bases unmatched: 7. Germline lookup yields CDR1 SNHLY and CDR2 FYNNEI. The CDR3 loop reads CASSPTSGVFTDTQYF. The CDR3 nucleotides read TGTGCCAGCAGCCCGACTAGCGGGGTTTTCACAGATACGCAGTATTTT.

In the case of this clone: The same CDR3 arises from other DNA sequences in this sample as well. The chain couples TRBV2 to TRBJ1-5, with 7 positions matching TRBD1. V gave up 5 bases and J gave up 1 base; unmatched junction bases: 5. The CDR3 has 15 amino acids. In germline, CDR1 is SNHLY, CDR2 FYNNEI. The DNA of the CDR3 is TGTGCCAGCAGTTTGGGACAGACAAGCAATCAGCCCCAGCATTTT. Its protein product is CASSLGQTSNQPQHF.

This rearrangement joins TRBV4-1 to TRBJ1-3; 7 nucleotides line up with TRBD1. The CDR3 covers 17 residues. J was trimmed by 0 bases and V by 5 bases; bases with no gene match: 10. Looked up from germline, CDR1 is MGHRA and CDR2 is YSYEKL. The CDR3 is CASSVSGTALSGNTIYF. CDR3 bases: TGCGCCAGCAGCGTATCCGGGACAGCTCTCTCTGGAAACACCATATATTTT.

This chain links TRBV30 with TRBJ2-5; the D gene is possibly TRBD2 (6 bases). Germline V gene lookup returns CDR1 GTSNPN and CDR2 SVGIG (reference sequence). CDR3 length: 14 amino acids. V lost 3 bases to trimming and J lost 4 bases, with 15 bases between them. The chain's CDR3 is CAWRVPGALETQYF. DNA for the CDR3: TGTGCCTGGAGAGTACCGGGAGCTTTAGAGACCCAGTACTTC.

The chain links TRBV28 to TRBJ2-7; possible D gene TRBD2, 5 bases. CDR1 MDHEN and CDR2 SYDVKM come from the germline V gene. V was trimmed by 6 bases and J by 6 bases, leaving 9 bases between them. CDR3 size: 11 residues. The CDR3 spells CASRLELEQYF. The CDR3 DNA is TGTGCCAGCAGACTAGAGCTCGAGCAGTACTTC.

V gene TRBV19 combines with J gene TRBJ1-5; 9 nucleotides line up with TRBD1. The CDR3 is 19 amino acids. J was trimmed by 0 bases and V by 9 bases; bases with no gene match: 18. In germline, CDR1 is LNHDA, CDR2 SQIVND (reference sequence). The CDR3 reads CASQDRGVIGMGSNQPQHF. CDR3 nucleotide sequence: TGTGCCAGCCAGGACAGGGGAGTGATCGGGATGGGTAGCAATCAGCCCCAGCATTTT.

V usage is TRBV5-1 and J usage is TRBJ1-2; D is undetermined. The V and J ends lost 4 bases and 7 bases respectively, with 17 bases between them. The CDR3 runs to 14 residues. Germline assignment: CDR1 SGHRS and CDR2 YFSETQ. This CDR3 is CASSRRTDLFGYTF. The CDR3 DNA follows: TGCGCCAGCAGCAGGAGGACGGACTTATTTGGCTACACCTTC.

The CDR3 sequence: CASSKVAGITSGRALSCEQYF. CDR3 sequence (DNA): TGTGCCAGCAGCAAAGTTGCAGGCATTACTAGCGGGAGGGCCCTCTCCTGCGAGCAGTACTTC. The chain has TRBV21-1 and TRBJ2-7; TRBD2 is the table's D call and was not checked against the DNA. TRBV21-1 is termed a pseudogene. This CDR3 contains 21 residues.

The chain carries TRBV5-3 and TRBJ2-5; no clear D. TRBV5-3 falls under the ORF class, with uncertain function. This CDR3 spans 16 amino acids. The germline V and J ends were trimmed by 2 bases and 5 bases, with 19 bases remaining between them. The CDR3 sequence: CARSFSRPDGGETQYF. The CDR3 region has the DNA TGTGCCAGAAGCTTCTCTCGCCCTGACGGTGGGGAGACCCAGTACTTC.

The V and J genes are TRBV18 and TRBJ2-7, with D possibly being TRBD2 (6 bases). The V end was cut by 0 bases, the J end by 6 bases, with 15 bases between. The CDR3 has 15 residues. The germline gives CDR1 KGHSH, CDR2 LQKENI. The DNA of the CDR3 is TGTGCCAGCTCACCACCAGGGCCGGTGGGGGGCGAGCAGTACTTC. The encoded protein is CASSPPGPVGGEQYF.

This clone was counted between two and nine times. The chain's CDR3 is CASSEQGQAYEQYF. The CDR3 region has the DNA TGTGCCAGCAGTGAGCAGGGACAGGCCTACGAGCAGTACTTC. The J gene is TRBJ2-7, the V gene TRBV25-1; 8 bases fit TRBD1. Trimming removed 3 bases from V and 2 bases from J; junction bases left unmatched: 3. The CDR3 has 14 amino acids. Germline V gives CDR1 MGHDK, CDR2 SYGVNS.

The chain joins TRBV11-2 to TRBJ2-3; 8 positions agree with TRBD2. The V gene's germline CDR1 is SGHAT and CDR2 FQNNGV. After removal of 1 base from V and 5 bases from J, the junction contained 11 bases not matched to a gene. This CDR3 contains 17 residues. The CDR3 bases are TGTGCCAGCAGCTTAGTTGGCTTAGCGGGACGAGAAGATACGCAGTATTTT. Amino acids: CASSLVGLAGREDTQYF.

V usage is TRBV6-6 and J usage is TRBJ1-3, with a tentative D call TRBD1 (5 bases). The ends were cut back, 2 bases at V and 8 bases at J, with 7 bases in the middle. This CDR3 region has 12 residues. From germline, CDR1 is MNHNY and CDR2 SVGAGI (reference sequence). CDR3 DNA: TGTGCCAGCAGTTACGACAGTCACACCATATATTTT. Protein: CASSYDSHTIYF.